Following are 5 T cell receptor beta chains from one sample sequenced in a study of blood T cell repertoires in COVID-19. Method: immunoSEQ multiplex PCR; TCRdb's copy keeps in-frame clones and lacks some. The data show 140,000 to 150,000 clones, around four fifths seen once. The source material was peripheral blood. The receptor set was obtained from a woman aged 40 to 50 with active or convalescent COVID-19.

This chain joins TRBV18 and TRBJ2-5; tentative D call: TRBD1 (5 bases). The CDR3 runs to 15 residues. Germline CDR1 KGHSH, CDR2 LQKENI. The V and J ends lost 3 bases and 3 bases respectively, with 14 bases between them. CDR3 region: CASSPFFGAEETQYF. DNA of the CDR3: TGTGCCAGCTCACCTTTCTTTGGGGCCGAAGAGACCCAGTACTTC.

The chain recombines TRBV7-2 with TRBJ2-1; tentatively, D is TRBD2 (7 bases). The CDR3 sequence is 16 residues long. Germline loops: CDR1 SGHTA, CDR2 FQGNSA. V dropped 3 bases and J dropped 8 bases, with 20 bases sitting between them. CDR3 in amino acids: CASSFDLGAGRDEQFF. CDR3 sequence (DNA): TGTGCCAGCAGCTTTGACTTGGGGGCAGGGAGGGATGAGCAGTTCTTC.

V gene TRBV19 combines with J gene TRBJ1-1, with D unclear. Germline V gene data show CDR1 as LNHDA and CDR2 as SQIVND (reference sequence). The V and J ends lost 3 bases and 0 bases respectively, with 8 bases between them. The CDR3 sequence is 14 residues long. CDR3 nucleotides: TGTGCCAGTAGTATGGTCAGAATGAACACTGAAGCTTTCTTT. This translates into CASSMVRMNTEAFF. Full variable domain (rest looked up from reference TRBV19 and TRBJ1-1): DGGITQSPKYLFRKEGQNVTLSCEQNLNHDAMYWYRQDPGQGLRLIYYSQIVNDFQKGDIAEGYSVSREKKESFPLTVTSAQKNPTAFYLCASSMVRMNTEAFFGQGTRLTVV.

This chain uses TRBV7-2 with TRBJ1-6, with 9 bases lining up with TRBD1. V gave up 6 bases and J gave up 5 bases; unmatched junction bases: 5. The CDR3 totals 15 residues. CDR1 and CDR2 (germline): SGHTA, FQGNSA. The CDR3 reads CASREDRGHNSPLHF. CDR3 nucleotides: TGTGCCAGCAGGGAGGACAGGGGCCATAATTCACCCCTCCACTTT.

This clone showed up many times. The chain links TRBV27 to TRBJ1-2, with TRBD1 matching 8 bases. Trimming removed 4 bases from V and 8 bases from J; junction bases left unmatched: 18. The CDR3 contains 17 residues. Germline V gene sequence: CDR1 MNHEY, CDR2 SMNVEV (reference sequence). CDR3 sequence (DNA): TGTGCCAGCAGTTCACGACAGGGGCCACATTTAACTGGAGGCTACACCTTC. Its protein product is CASSSRQGPHLTGGYTF.